The clone carrying this T cell receptor (beta chain) appeared a single time. The sample belongs to a study of cytomegalovirus exposure and HLA in healthy donors. Researchers ran the PCR with 60 Vbeta and 13 Jbeta primers. This table comes from immunoSEQ multiplex PCR, and its TCRdb copy is limited to in-frame clones, with some not included. The table records fewer than 250,000 clones, about four fifths of them present only once. The germline CDR1 and CDR2 sequences are SGHNT and YYREEE (reference sequence). Trimming removed 3 bases at V and 2 bases at J, with 11 bases between. This CDR3 is 14 amino acids long.

The rearrangement uses TRBV5-4 and TRBJ2-5; TRBD2 is a possible D gene (5 bases). Sequenced sample: PBMCs. This sequence was found in a man aged 25-45 years in good health and CMV-seronegative. The CDR3 nucleotides are TGTGCCAGCAGCTCCCCCGGCGGGCAAGAGACCCAGTACTTC. Amino acids: CASSSPGGQETQYF.